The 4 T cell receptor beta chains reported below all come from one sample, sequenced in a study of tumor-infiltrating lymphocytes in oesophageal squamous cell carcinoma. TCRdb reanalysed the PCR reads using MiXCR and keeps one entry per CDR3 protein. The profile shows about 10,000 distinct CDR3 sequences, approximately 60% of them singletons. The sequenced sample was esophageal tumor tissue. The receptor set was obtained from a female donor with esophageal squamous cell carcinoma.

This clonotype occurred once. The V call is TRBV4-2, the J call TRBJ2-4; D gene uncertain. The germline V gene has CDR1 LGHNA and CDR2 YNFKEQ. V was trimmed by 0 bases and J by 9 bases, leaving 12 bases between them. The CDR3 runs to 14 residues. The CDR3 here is CASSQEASAIIQYF. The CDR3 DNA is TGTGCCAGCAGCCAAGAGGCAAGTGCGATCATTCAGTACTTC.

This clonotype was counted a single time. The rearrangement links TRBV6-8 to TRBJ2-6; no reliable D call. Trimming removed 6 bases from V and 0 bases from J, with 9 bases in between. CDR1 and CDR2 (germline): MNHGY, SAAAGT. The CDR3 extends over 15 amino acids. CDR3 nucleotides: TGTGCCAGCAGACTACACAGCTCTGGGGCCAACGTCCTGACTTTC. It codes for CASRLHSSGANVLTF.

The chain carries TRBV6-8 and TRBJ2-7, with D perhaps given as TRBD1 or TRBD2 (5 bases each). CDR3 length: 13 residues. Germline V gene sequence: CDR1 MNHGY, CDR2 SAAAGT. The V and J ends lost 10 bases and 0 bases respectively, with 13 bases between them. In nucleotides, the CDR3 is TGTGCCATCACACCAGGGAGCTCCTACGAGCAGTACTTC. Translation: CAITPGSSYEQYF.

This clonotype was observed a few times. The CDR3 here is CASSKWTSGTTYNEQFF. CDR3 nucleotide sequence: TGTGCCAGCAGCAAATGGACTAGCGGGACTACCTACAATGAGCAGTTCTTC. The V gene is TRBV11-1, the J gene TRBJ2-1; 12 bases agree with TRBD2. Germline-derived CDR1 and CDR2 are SGHAT and FQDESV (reference sequence). J lost 2 bases, V lost 5 bases, and 7 bases had no gene match. CDR3 size: 17 residues.